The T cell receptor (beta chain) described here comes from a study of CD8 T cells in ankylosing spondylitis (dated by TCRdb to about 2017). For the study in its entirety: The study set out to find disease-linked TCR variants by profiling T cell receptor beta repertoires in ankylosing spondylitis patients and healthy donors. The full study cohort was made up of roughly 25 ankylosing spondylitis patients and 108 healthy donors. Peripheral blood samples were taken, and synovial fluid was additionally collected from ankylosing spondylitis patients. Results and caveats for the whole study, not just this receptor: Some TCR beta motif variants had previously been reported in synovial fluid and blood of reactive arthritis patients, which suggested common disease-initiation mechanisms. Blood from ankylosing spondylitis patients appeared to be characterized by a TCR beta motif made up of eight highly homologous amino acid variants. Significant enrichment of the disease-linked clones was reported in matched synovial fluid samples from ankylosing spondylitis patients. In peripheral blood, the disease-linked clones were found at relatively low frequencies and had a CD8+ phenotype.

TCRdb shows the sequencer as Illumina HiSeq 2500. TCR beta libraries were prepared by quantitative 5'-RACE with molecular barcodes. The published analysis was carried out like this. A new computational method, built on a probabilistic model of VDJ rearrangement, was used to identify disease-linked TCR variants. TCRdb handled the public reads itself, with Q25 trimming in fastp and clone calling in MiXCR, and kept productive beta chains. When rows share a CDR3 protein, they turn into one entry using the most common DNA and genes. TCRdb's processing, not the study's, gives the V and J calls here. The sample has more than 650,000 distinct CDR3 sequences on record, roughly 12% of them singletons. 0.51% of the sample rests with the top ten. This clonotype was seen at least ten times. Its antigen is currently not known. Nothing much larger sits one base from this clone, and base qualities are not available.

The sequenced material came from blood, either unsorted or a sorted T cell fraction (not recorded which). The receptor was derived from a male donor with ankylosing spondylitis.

In nucleotides, the sequence is TGTGCCAGCAGCCAAGATAGGAAGGGACGAATCACAGATACGCAGTATTTT. Its translation reads: CASSQDRKGRITDTQYF. This sequence uses TRBV3-1 and TRBJ2-3, with the D assignment possibly TRBD1 or TRBD2, given 5 matching bases for each. CDR3 length: 17 amino acids, cysteine to phenylalanine. The kept DNA is CDR3 alone, 51 bases in frame from the first base. V sheds 0 bases and J sheds 2 bases, leaving 15 bases between their ends. Based on the germline V gene (reference sequence), the CDR1 and CDR2 sequences are LGHDT and YNNKEL.